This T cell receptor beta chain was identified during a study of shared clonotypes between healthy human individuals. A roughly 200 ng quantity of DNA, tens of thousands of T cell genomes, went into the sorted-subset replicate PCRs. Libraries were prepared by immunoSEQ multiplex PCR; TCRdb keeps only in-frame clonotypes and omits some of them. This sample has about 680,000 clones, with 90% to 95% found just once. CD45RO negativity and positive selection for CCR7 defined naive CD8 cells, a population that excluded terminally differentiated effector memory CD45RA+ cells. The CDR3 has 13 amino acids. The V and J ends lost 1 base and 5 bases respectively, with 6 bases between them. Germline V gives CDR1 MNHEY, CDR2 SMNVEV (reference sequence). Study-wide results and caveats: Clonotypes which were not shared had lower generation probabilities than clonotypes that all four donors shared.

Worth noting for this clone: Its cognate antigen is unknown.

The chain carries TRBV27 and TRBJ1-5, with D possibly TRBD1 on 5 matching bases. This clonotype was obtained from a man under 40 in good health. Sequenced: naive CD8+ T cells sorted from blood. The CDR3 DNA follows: TGTGCCAGCAGTTTATTCAGGGATCAGCCCCAGCATTTT. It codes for CASSLFRDQPQHF.